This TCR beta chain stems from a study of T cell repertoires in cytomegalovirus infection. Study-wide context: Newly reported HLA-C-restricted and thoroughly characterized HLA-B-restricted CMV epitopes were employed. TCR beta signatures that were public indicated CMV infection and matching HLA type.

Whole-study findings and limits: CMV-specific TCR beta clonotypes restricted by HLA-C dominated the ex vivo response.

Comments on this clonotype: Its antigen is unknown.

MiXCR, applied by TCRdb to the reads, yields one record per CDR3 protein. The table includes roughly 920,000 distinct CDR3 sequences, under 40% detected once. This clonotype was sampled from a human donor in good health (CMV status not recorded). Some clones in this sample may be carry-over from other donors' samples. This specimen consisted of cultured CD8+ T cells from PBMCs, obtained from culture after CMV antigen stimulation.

CDR3 in amino acids: CATSGRWEAQYF. The CDR3 DNA reads TGTGCCACCAGCGGTCGGTGGGAGGCGCAGTATTTT. The chain employs TRBV15 and TRBJ2-3, with a weak D call TRBD2 (6 bases). Germline CDR1 and CDR2: LNHNV and YYDKDF (reference sequence). V dropped 5 bases and J dropped 10 bases, with 13 bases sitting between them. The CDR3 is made up of 12 amino acids.